The 10 T cell receptor beta chains below come from one sample, sequenced in a study of blood T cell repertoires in COVID-19 (dated by TCRdb to between 2020 and 2021). Library preparation employed the immunoSEQ multiplex PCR assay. As stored in TCRdb, this immuneACCESS dataset retains in-frame rearrangements with V and J assigned. A fraction of the clones does not appear; measured against another copy, unresolved V genes explain less than half of the discrepancy, and the remainder lacks a known reason. Here the sample has fewer than 150,000 clones; more than 70% occur a single time. The ten largest clones take up more than 9% of the sample. Input material: peripheral blood. Source of these receptors: a man aged 50-59 years with active or convalescent COVID-19.

The chain uses TRBV5-1 and TRBJ2-3; maybe TRBD1 (5 bases). V was trimmed by 0 bases and J by 4 bases, leaving 9 bases between them. CDR1 and CDR2 from the germline V gene are SGHRS and YFSETQ. The CDR3 loop spans 14 amino acids. The CDR3 coding sequence is TGCGCCAGCAGCTTGGGGGCAGGGTCAGATACGCAGTATTTT. Its protein product is CASSLGAGSDTQYF.

This chain links TRBV4-1 with TRBJ1-5, with 7 bases identical to TRBD1. Trimming removed 1 base from V and 7 bases from J; junction bases left unmatched: 7. CDR3 length: 15 amino acids. The V gene's germline CDR1 is MGHRA and CDR2 YSYEKL. CDR3 loop: CASSQVGRDRQPQHF. Written as DNA, the CDR3 is TGCGCCAGCAGCCAAGTAGGCAGGGACAGACAGCCCCAGCATTTT.

This clone was counted only a few times. The chain employs TRBV7-9 and TRBJ2-7; the D gene is possibly TRBD2 (6 bases). Deletions cut 2 bases from V and 3 bases from J, with 8 bases between. The CDR3 sequence is 13 residues long. Germline V gene lookup returns CDR1 SEHNR and CDR2 FQNEAQ (reference sequence). CDR3 sequence reads: CASSLSGGYEQYF. For the CDR3, the DNA is TGTGCCAGCAGCTTATCCGGGGGCTACGAGCAGTACTTC.

V usage is TRBV5-5 and J usage is TRBJ2-7; D is possibly TRBD1 (6 bases). CDR1 SGHKS and CDR2 YYEKEE come from the germline V gene (reference sequence). The length of the CDR3 is 16 residues. V was shortened by 0 bases and J by 0 bases, with 13 bases between the two germline ends. CDR3 loop: CASSLDGGAGSYEQYF. CDR3 nucleotide sequence: TGTGCCAGCAGCTTGGATGGGGGCGCGGGCTCCTACGAGCAGTACTTC.

The CDR3 bases are TGTGCCAGCAGCTTGGCCGGGACAGTCTCCTACGAGCAGTACTTC. It translates to CASSLAGTVSYEQYF. The chain recombines TRBV11-2 with TRBJ2-7; TRBD1 agrees at 7 bases. V was clipped by 3 bases and J by 0 bases; unmatched bases: 5. This CDR3 has 15 residues. In germline, CDR1 is SGHAT, CDR2 FQNNGV.

CDR3 sequence reads: CASSPAGNTEAFF. In DNA, the CDR3 is TGTGCCAGCTCACCAGCAGGGAACACTGAAGCTTTCTTT. This sequence joins TRBV18 and TRBJ1-1; D not resolved. The V end was cut by 2 bases, the J end by 1 base, with 5 bases between. Germline V lookup: CDR1 KGHSH, CDR2 LQKENI. This CDR3 spans 13 amino acids.

This clone was detected once. The chain joins TRBV2 to TRBJ1-1; 7 bases agree with TRBD1. From germline, CDR1 is SNHLY and CDR2 FYNNEI. The CDR3 contains 14 residues. Trimming at V came to 5 bases and at J to 1 base, leaving 4 bases not matched to a gene. CDR3 DNA sequence: TGTGCCAGCAGTCCCAGACAGGGGAACACTGAAGCTTTCTTT. Translation: CASSPRQGNTEAFF.

The V gene is TRBV6-6, the J gene TRBJ1-1, with a tentative D call TRBD1 (6 bases). V was shortened by 4 bases and J by 11 bases, with 17 bases between the two germline ends. Per the germline V gene, CDR1 is MNHNY and CDR2 is SVGAGI (reference sequence). CDR3 size: 13 residues. The CDR3 DNA follows: TGTGCCAGCAGTTCAAACAGGGAAAAGCCGGCTTTCTTT. Amino acid sequence: CASSSNREKPAFF.

A remark on this clone: Other DNA sequences in the sample encode the same CDR3. The chain couples TRBV18 to TRBJ2-2, with D possibly TRBD1 on 5 matching bases. The CDR3 sequence is 14 residues long. The germline CDR1 and CDR2 sequences are KGHSH and LQKENI. The V end lost 6 bases, the J end lost 1 base, and 9 bases lay between the germline ends. In nucleotides, the CDR3 is TGTGCCAGCTCTCCCCAGGGGAACACCGGGGAGCTGTTTTTT. It specifies CASSPQGNTGELFF. Filled out from reference TRBV18 and TRBJ2-2, the complete variable domain reads NAGVMQNPRHLVRRRGQEARLRCSPMKGHSHVYWYRQLPEEGLKFMVYLQKENIIDESGMPKERFSAEFPKEGPSILRIQQVVRGDSAAYFCASSPQGNTGELFFGEGSRLTVL.

The genes are TRBV5-1 and TRBJ1-3, with no clear D. Germline CDR1 is SGHRS and CDR2 is YFSETQ. The CDR3 has 14 residues. V was shortened by 0 bases and J by 8 bases, with 12 bases between the two germline ends. This CDR3 is CASSLADTVDTIYF. The CDR3 coding sequence is TGCGCCAGCAGCTTGGCCGACACGGTAGACACCATATATTTT.